These 23 T cell receptor beta chains were sequenced from one sample in a study of OX40 agonist ivuxolimab in advanced cancers. TCRdb's copy holds only in-frame clones and misses some; the assay was immunoSEQ multiplex PCR. This table holds roughly 60,000 clones, roughly 85% found once. The sequences come from CD4+ or CD8+ T cells sorted from blood, collected in a trial of the OX40 agonist ivuxolimab. The origin of the receptors is an adult with an advanced solid tumor such as melanoma, head and neck, liver or kidney cancer.

The chain links TRBV28 to TRBJ2-7; TRBD2 agrees at 9 bases. Trimming cost V 7 bases and J 4 bases; bases outside gene matches: 11. The germline gives CDR1 MDHEN, CDR2 SYDVKM. The CDR3 consists of 15 residues. This CDR3 is CASTKAGGAVYEQYF. The CDR3 bases are TGTGCCAGCACTAAGGCGGGGGGGGCAGTGTACGAGCAGTACTTC.

The chain recombines TRBV11-2 with TRBJ2-7; 8 nucleotides align to TRBD1. Germline CDR1 reads SGHAT; CDR2 reads FQNNGV. V dropped 6 bases and J dropped 7; count of bases not matched to a gene: 8. CDR3 size: 13 residues. The CDR3 sequence: CASSPDRAREQYF. DNA of the CDR3: TGTGCCAGCAGTCCGGACAGGGCCAGAGAGCAGTACTTC.

The chain joins TRBV9 to TRBJ1-6; no definite D call. Trimming took 0 bases from V and 6 from J, leaving 10 bases between them. This CDR3 comprises 15 residues. Looked up from germline, CDR1 is SGDLS and CDR2 is YYNGEE. The CDR3 DNA reads as TGTGCCAGCAGCGTAGGGCCAGGTACTAATTCACCCCTCCACTTT. This codes for CASSVGPGTNSPLHF.

The chain links TRBV7-2 to TRBJ2-1; 8 bases align to TRBD1. This CDR3 has 16 residues. Per the germline V gene, CDR1 is SGHTA and CDR2 is FQGNSA. V lost 1 base and J lost 4; bases outside the gene matches: 6. CDR3 loop: CASSLGSTGEYNEQFF. In nucleotides, the CDR3 is TGTGCCAGCAGCTTAGGGTCGACAGGGGAGTACAATGAGCAGTTCTTC.

The chain links TRBV29-1 to TRBJ2-1; 13 bases fit TRBD2. CDR3 size: 15 residues. The germline V gene encodes CDR1 SQVTM and CDR2 ANQGSEA. With V trimmed by 7 bases and J by 9 bases, 12 bases remained unmatched. In DNA, the CDR3 is TGCAGCGGGGGGCGAGGGACTAGCGGGAAGGGTGAGCAGTTCTTC. Translating it yields CSGGRGTSGKGEQFF.

This chain connects TRBV23-1 to TRBJ2-5; the D gene is possibly TRBD1 (6 bases). TRBV23-1 is given ORF status, its function remaining uncertain. The length of the CDR3 is 15 residues. Between the trimmed V and J ends, which lost 3 bases and 3 bases, there was a span of 14 bases. The CDR3 region is CASSQGTGSEETQYF. CDR3 sequence (DNA): TGCGCCAGCAGTCAGGGAACAGGGTCCGAAGAGACCCAGTACTTC.

The rearrangement uses TRBV5-4 and TRBJ1-1; TRBD1 might be the D (6 bases). The CDR3 totals 17 residues. The ends were cut back, 4 bases at V and 0 bases at J, with 19 bases in the middle. From germline, CDR1 is SGHNT and CDR2 YYREEE (reference sequence). CDR3 sequence: CASSARGGGLLNTEAFF. The CDR3 DNA follows: TGTGCCAGCAGCGCCCGCGGTGGGGGCTTACTGAACACTGAAGCTTTCTTT.

This chain connects TRBV19 to TRBJ2-1, with D possibly being TRBD1 (5 bases). V dropped 4 bases and J dropped 5 bases, with 9 bases sitting between them. Germline loops: CDR1 LNHDA, CDR2 SQIVND (reference sequence). CDR3 size: 13 residues. The CDR3 DNA is TGTGCCAGTAGTAAGGGGTCAAACAATGAGCAGTTCTTC. This encodes CASSKGSNNEQFF.

The J gene is TRBJ2-3, the V gene TRBV19, with a tentative D call TRBD2 (5 bases). This CDR3 comprises 11 residues. Per the germline V gene, CDR1 is LNHDA and CDR2 is SQIVND (reference sequence). The V and J ends lost 10 bases and 4 bases respectively, with 9 bases between them. The CDR3 sequence: CATSSADTQYF. The CDR3 DNA reads as TGTGCCACTAGCTCCGCAGATACGCAGTATTTT.

The chain has TRBV2 and TRBJ1-1; no clear D gene. V shed 4 bases and J shed 1 base, with 7 bases lying between them. The CDR3 spans 13 residues. Germline CDR1 reads SNHLY; CDR2 reads FYNNEI. CDR3 bases: TGTGCCAGCAGTGCCCTATCGAACACTGAAGCTTTCTTT. Its translation: CASSALSNTEAFF.

The chain is built from TRBV2 and TRBJ1-6; no clear D. The CDR3 spans 12 residues. The V and J ends lost 3 bases and 7 bases respectively, with 4 bases between them. Germline assignment: CDR1 SNHLY and CDR2 FYNNEI. The CDR3 loop reads CASSELNSPLHF. CDR3 DNA sequence: TGTGCCAGCAGTGAGTTGAATTCACCCCTCCACTTT.

The chain is built from TRBV7-3 and TRBJ2-2, with TRBD1 matching 9 bases. Trimming at V came to 4 bases and at J to 5 bases, leaving 8 bases not matched to a gene. The CDR3 has 16 amino acids. From germline, CDR1 is SGHTA and CDR2 FQGTGA. In nucleotides, the CDR3 is TGTGCCAGCAGCTCTGGGGGACAGGGTACGACCGGGGAGCTGTTTTTT. Its protein is CASSSGGQGTTGELFF.

The rearrangement uses TRBV9 and TRBJ2-5; 7 bases line up with TRBD1. The CDR3 has 15 amino acids. V dropped 1 base and J dropped 2; count of bases not matched to a gene: 5. The V gene's germline CDR1 is SGDLS and CDR2 YYNGEE. The CDR3 DNA follows: TGTGCCAGCAGCGTAAGTGAGGGGGCTCAAGAGACCCAGTACTTC. Protein product: CASSVSEGAQETQYF.

V usage is TRBV7-3 and J usage is TRBJ1-2; D unclear. CDR3 length: 15 amino acids. V lost 1 base and J 0 bases, leaving 9 bases between the germline ends. Germline lookup yields CDR1 SGHTA and CDR2 FQGTGA. The CDR3 DNA is TGTGCCAGCAGCTTAAATACTGGAGCTAACTATGGCTACACCTTC. Translated, it gives CASSLNTGANYGYTF.

This chain links TRBV4-1 with TRBJ1-5, with D unclear. CDR3 length: 16 residues. V was pared by 0 bases and J by 1 base, with 10 bases between. The germline gives CDR1 MGHRA, CDR2 YSYEKL. The CDR3 sequence is CASSQDEGMSNQPQHF. The CDR3 DNA reads as TGCGCCAGCAGCCAAGATGAGGGTATGAGCAATCAGCCCCAGCATTTT.

The genes are TRBV2 and TRBJ1-1; TRBD1 is a possible D gene (5 bases). Trimming pared 6 bases from V and 1 base from J, leaving 9 bases between. The CDR3 totals 13 residues. Per germline, CDR1 SNHLY and CDR2 FYNNEI. CDR3 amino acids: CASSRRENTEAFF. CDR3 coding DNA: TGTGCCAGCAGCCGCAGGGAGAACACTGAAGCTTTCTTT.

The chain uses TRBV5-1 and TRBJ2-7; the match to TRBD2 covers 9 bases. CDR3 size: 16 residues. Germline V lookup: CDR1 SGHRS, CDR2 YFSETQ. Trimming took 4 bases from V and 1 from J; bases not matched to a gene: 9. The CDR3 region has the DNA TGCGCCAGCAGCGCGGGACTAGCCTTCGATTCCTACGAGCAGTACTTC. Its translation: CASSAGLAFDSYEQYF.

The count of this clone is one. The V gene is TRBV7-2, the J gene TRBJ2-5, with TRBD1 matching over 9 bases. V lost 6 bases and J lost 2; bases outside the gene matches: 10. There are 16 residues in the CDR3. The V gene's germline CDR1 is SGHTA and CDR2 FQGNSA. The CDR3 DNA sequence: TGTGCCAGCAGGCGCGACAGGGGGGCCCTTCAAGAGACCCAGTACTTC. The encoded protein is CASRRDRGALQETQYF. The full variable domain, with the rest looked up from reference TRBV7-2 and TRBJ2-5, is GAGVSQSPSNKVTEKGKDVELRCDPISGHTALYWYRQSLGQGLEFLIYFQGNSAPDKSGLPSDRFSAERTGGSVSTLTIQRTQQEDSAVYLCASRRDRGALQETQYFGPGTRLLVL.

CDR3 loop: CASSLAVGHEQYF. For the CDR3, the DNA is TGCGCCAGCAGCTTGGCCGTGGGCCACGAGCAGTACTTC. J is TRBJ2-7 and V is TRBV5-1; D uncertain. V shed 0 bases and J shed 5 bases, with 9 bases lying between them. The germline gives CDR1 SGHRS, CDR2 YFSETQ. There are 13 residues in the CDR3.

J is TRBJ1-5 and V is TRBV21-1. TRBV21-1 has pseudogene status. CDR3 length: 14 amino acids. Here the CDR3 reads CASSKRWEIQPQHF. The CDR3 nucleotides are TGTGCCAGCAGCAAAAGATGGGAAATCCAGCCCCAGCATTTT.

The rearrangement uses TRBV9 and TRBJ1-4; D unresolved. Germline lookup yields CDR1 SGDLS and CDR2 YYNGEE. CDR3 length equals 14 residues. V lost 4 bases to trimming and J lost 4 bases, with 11 bases between them. This CDR3 reads CASSPGVGNEKLFF. The CDR3 nucleotides are TGTGCCAGCAGCCCGGGAGTAGGTAATGAAAAACTGTTTTTT.

On this clone itself: Other DNA sequences in this specimen translate into the identical CDR3. This chain uses TRBV4-1 with TRBJ2-7; 7 nucleotides match TRBD2. Germline values: CDR1 MGHRA, CDR2 YSYEKL. The V segment lost 0 bases and the J segment 4 bases; nucleotides outside the gene matches: 6. The CDR3 consists of 15 residues. CDR3 protein: CASSQEAGGSYEQYF. The CDR3 DNA reads as TGCGCCAGCAGCCAAGAGGCCGGGGGGAGTTACGAGCAGTACTTC.

This sequence joins TRBV7-3 and TRBJ2-3, with D tentatively TRBD2 (5 bases). The CDR3 runs to 13 residues. Germline CDR1 reads SGHTA; CDR2 reads FQGTGA. With 5 bases removed from V and 9 bases from J, the gap between germline ends came to 15 bases. The CDR3 bases are TGTGCCAGCAGCCTAATGGGAGAAGGCACGCAGTATTTT. Protein product: CASSLMGEGTQYF. The full variable domain, completed using reference TRBV7-3 and TRBJ2-3, is GAGVSQTPSNKVTEKGKYVELRCDPISGHTALYWYRQSLGQGPEFLIYFQGTGAADDSGLPNDRFFAVRPEGSVSTLKIQRTERGDSAVYLCASSLMGEGTQYFGPGTRLTVL.